The rows below give T cell receptor beta chains drawn from one sample of a study of blood T cells in healthy people across ages. TCRdb used MiXCR to reprocess the 5' RACE reads, holding one entry per CDR3 protein. The sample shows approximately 760,000 distinct CDR3 sequences, 25% of them seen only once. These records were also assigned to another study, of T cells of mothers and their children.

Sequencing was performed on blood. The receptor set was obtained from a boy younger than 18 in good health. Each CDR3 is given with its conserved first and last residue. D genes are given only for firm matches. Where a row states a size, it is once, few, many or the class of an expanded clone; other rows omit it.

v_call	j_call	clone_size	d_call	cdr3_nt	cdr3_aa
TRBV28	TRBJ2-5	few	TRBD2	TGTGCCACTTCCCTGGGGTCTTTAGCGGGAGAGACCCAGTACTTC	CATSLGSLAGETQYF
TRBV24-1	TRBJ2-1	-	TRBD2	TGTGCCACCAGTGAAGAACTAGCGGGAGGTCGAAATGAGCAGTTCTTC	CATSEELAGGRNEQFF
TRBV29-1	TRBJ2-7	many	-	TGCAGCGTGGCCGATACAGGGTCGAGCTTCTACGAGCAGTACTTC	CSVADTGSSFYEQYF
TRBV29-1	TRBJ2-5	few	TRBD2	TGCAGCGTTGTGCTGGGGACTAGCGGGAGAGAGACCCAGTACTTC	CSVVLGTSGRETQYF
TRBV4-1	TRBJ1-2	few	-	TGCGCCAGCAGCCAAGTGGAAGCCGGAAACTATGGCTACACCTTC	CASSQVEAGNYGYTF
TRBV12-3/TRBV12-4	TRBJ2-4	-	-	TGTGCCAGCAGTTTCGCAGGGATGAACATTCAGTACTTC	CASSFAGMNIQYF
TRBV5-1	TRBJ1-2	few	-	TGCGCCAGCAGCTTGGCCGGACAGTCCCTCTATGGCTACACCTTC	CASSLAGQSLYGYTF
TRBV7-2	TRBJ2-1	-	TRBD2	TGTGCCAGCAGCTCGACCCCGGGAGGTTCGGATGAGCAGTTCTTC	CASSSTPGGSDEQFF
TRBV18	TRBJ2-7	few	TRBD2	TGTGCCAGCTCCTCCGGTCGCGGGAGAGGCTACGAGCAGTACTTC	CASSSGRGRGYEQYF
TRBV11-2	TRBJ1-5	few	TRBD1	TGTGCCAGCAGCTATACAGGGGGCGGGCAGCCCCAGCATTTT	CASSYTGGGQPQHF
TRBV28	TRBJ2-1	-	TRBD2	TGTGCCAGCAGTTCCCTAATAGCGGGAGGTTCCTACAATGAGCAGTTCTTC	CASSSLIAGGSYNEQFF
TRBV12-3/TRBV12-4	TRBJ2-1	few	TRBD2	TGTGCCAGCGTGGTCGGGGGGAGCTCCTACAATGAGCAGTTCTTC	CASVVGGSSYNEQFF
TRBV29-1	TRBJ2-4	-	-	TGCAGCGTTCGGACAGTAGCCAAAAACATTCAGTACTTC	CSVRTVAKNIQYF
TRBV28	TRBJ2-7	few	-	TGTGCCAGCAGTCTCCCTCGGGAGCGGAGCTCCTACGAGCAGTACTTC	CASSLPRERSSYEQYF
TRBV7-2	TRBJ2-5	-	TRBD2	TGTGCCAGCAGCTTGGGCGGGAGGGCCAAGGAGACCCAGTACTTC	CASSLGGRAKETQYF
TRBV13	TRBJ2-7	-	-	TGTGCCAGCAGCTTAGGAAGGGACTCGACAGGGCAGTACTTC	CASSLGRDSTGQYF
TRBV20-1	TRBJ2-5	many	TRBD2	TGCAGTGCTCCGGTCGGCATAGCGGGGGCGTACCAAGAGACCCAGTACTTC	CSAPVGIAGAYQETQYF
TRBV29-1	TRBJ1-4	-	-	TGCAGCGTTGTAGGGATTAATGAAAAACTGTTTTTT	CSVVGINEKLFF
TRBV3-1	TRBJ1-2	-	-	TGTGCCAGCAGCCCTGACGGCGTTCGGGTTACCTATGGCTACACCTTC	CASSPDGVRVTYGYTF
TRBV13	TRBJ2-7	-	-	TGTGCCAGCAGCGGCTGGAGGCACCTTGACTACGAGCAGTACTTC	CASSGWRHLDYEQYF
TRBV4-3	TRBJ1-5	few	-	TGCGCCAGCAGCCTCTTCCCACATGGGCAGCAGAATCAGCCCCAGCATTTT	CASSLFPHGQQNQPQHF
TRBV6-2/TRBV6-3	TRBJ1-5	few	-	TGTGCCAGCAGCGATCGCCAGGGGCCCAATCAGCCCCAGCATTTT	CASSDRQGPNQPQHF
TRBV4-1	TRBJ1-2	once	TRBD1	TGCGCCAGCAGCCAGATCGGGCGGGACAGGGCGGATGGCTACACCTTC	CASSQIGRDRADGYTF
TRBV28	TRBJ2-7	few	-	TGTGCCAGCAGTTTCGGCGGGATCCCCTACGAGCAGTACTTC	CASSFGGIPYEQYF
TRBV2	TRBJ2-1	-	-	TGTGCCAGCAGTGATTTACGCCCCTATGAGCAGTTCTTC	CASSDLRPYEQFF
TRBV11-2	TRBJ2-7	-	-	TGTGCCAGCAGCTTAGTTATCCAACCCTACGAGCAGTACTTC	CASSLVIQPYEQYF
TRBV4-1	TRBJ2-7	once	-	TGCGCCAGCAGCCAAGGGGACATTTCCTACGGGCAGTACTTC	CASSQGDISYGQYF
TRBV2	TRBJ1-6	few	TRBD1	TGTGCCAGCCTAAGGGAGGGGGCTGGTAATTCACCCCTCCACTTT	CASLREGAGNSPLHF
TRBV29-1	TRBJ2-1	few	-	TGCAGCGTTAGGACTTCGTTATCCTACAATGAGCAGTTCTTC	CSVRTSLSYNEQFF
TRBV27	TRBJ2-1	-	TRBD2	TGTGCCAGCAGTATGGGGACTAGCGGGCGGTACAATGAGCAGTTCTTC	CASSMGTSGRYNEQFF
TRBV3-1	TRBJ1-1	-	-	TGTGCCAGCAGCCGTTCCCGACAGACTTCTGAAGCTTTCTTT	CASSRSRQTSEAFF
TRBV3-1	TRBJ2-5	-	TRBD2	TGTGCCAGCACCGAGGGACTAGCGGGGACGTTATTGGAGACCCAGTACTTC	CASTEGLAGTLLETQYF
TRBV28	TRBJ2-3	-	-	TGTGCCAGCAGTTCTCGGGCGGTAACTAGCACAGATACGCAGTATTTT	CASSSRAVTSTDTQYF
TRBV19	TRBJ1-1	few	-	TGTGCCAGTACCGACAGGTTTGGAGCGTTGAAAGCTTTCTTT	CASTDRFGALKAFF
TRBV9	TRBJ2-5	-	-	TGTGCCAGCAGTGTAGGGCAGGCGGCCCCAAGGGAGACCCAGTACTTC	CASSVGQAAPRETQYF
TRBV29-1	TRBJ2-7	-	-	TGCAGCGTTGAAGATCGGGATGAAGGCTCCTACGAGCAGTACTTC	CSVEDRDEGSYEQYF
TRBV29-1	TRBJ1-2	-	-	TGCAGCGCTGGAAAAGGCTACACCTTC	CSAGKGYTF
TRBV20-1	TRBJ2-5	few	-	TGCAGTGCTAGAGATCCCCCAGGGTTGTACTTC	CSARDPPGLYF
TRBV7-2	TRBJ2-1	-	TRBD2	TGTGCCAGCAGCTTAAATGGCGGGAGCTACAATGAGCAGTTCTTC	CASSLNGGSYNEQFF
TRBV28	TRBJ2-5	many	-	TGTGCCAGCAGTTTACTAGAGCAAGAGACCCAGTACTTC	CASSLLEQETQYF
TRBV5-1	TRBJ2-7	few	-	TGCGCCAGCAGTCCTTACCTTCAGGGGAACTACGAGCAGTACTTC	CASSPYLQGNYEQYF
TRBV24-1	TRBJ2-3	-	-	TGTGCCACCAGTGACCCCAGGGACGGAGGCCCAGATACGCAGTATTTT	CATSDPRDGGPDTQYF
TRBV7-9	TRBJ2-1	few	-	TGTGCCAGCAGCCTGACAATTACCGATAGTGAGCAGTTCTTC	CASSLTITDSEQFF
TRBV15	TRBJ2-5	few	-	TGTGCCACCAGCCTCCGCCCCCCTTCCAGGGAGACCCAGTACTTC	CATSLRPPSRETQYF
TRBV20-1	TRBJ2-1	-	TRBD2	TGCAGTGCTAGGCCCCTAGCGGGAATCACATACAATGAGCAGTTCTTC	CSARPLAGITYNEQFF
TRBV29-1	TRBJ2-7	few	TRBD1	TGCGCAACAGGGGCCATGGGCTACGAGCAGTACTTC	CATGAMGYEQYF
TRBV4-1	TRBJ2-7	once	TRBD1	TGCGCCAGCAGCCTCTTGGGACAGGGGACCTACGAGCAGTACTTC	CASSLLGQGTYEQYF
TRBV7-2	TRBJ2-7	-	-	TGTGCCAGCAGCGGGGAAAGCGGAGGAGAGCAGTACTTC	CASSGESGGEQYF
TRBV13	TRBJ2-2	-	TRBD2	TGTGCCAGCAGCGGCGGGGGGACTAGCGGGAAATTGACCGGGGAGCTGTTTTTT	CASSGGGTSGKLTGELFF
TRBV3-1	TRBJ1-2	-	TRBD1	TGTGCCAGCAGCCAGGCACGGACAGGTTCCCTTTATGGCTACACCTTC	CASSQARTGSLYGYTF
TRBV7-2	TRBJ1-2	once	-	TGTGCCAGCAGCACCCTGAGCATCTATGGCTACACCTTC	CASSTLSIYGYTF
TRBV12-3/TRBV12-4	TRBJ2-1	-	TRBD2	TGTGCCAGCAGTTTGTGGCCTAGCGGGGGGATCAACAATGAGCAGTTCTTC	CASSLWPSGGINNEQFF
TRBV7-8	TRBJ2-1	few	TRBD2	TGTGCCAGCAGCTCCCTAAGCGGGGGGGCCTTGGAGCAGTTCTTC	CASSSLSGGALEQFF
TRBV9	TRBJ2-2	few	-	TGTGCCAGCAGCCGATCAGGGGCAGCCGGGGAGCTGTTTTTT	CASSRSGAAGELFF